This T cell receptor (beta chain) was sequenced in a study of Graves' ophthalmopathy and Graves' hyperthyroidism. Study-level points and caveats: With about 71% sensitivity and approximately 73% specificity, the model predicted ophthalmopathy progression.

This CDR3 contains 16 residues. Germline V gene sequence: CDR1 MGHRA, CDR2 YSYEKL. Trimming left V 3 bases short and J 2 bases short, with 16 bases between. Orbital computed tomography, thyroid ultrasound, TRAb, serum thyroxine and clinical symptoms formed the basis of diagnosis. TCR beta CDR3 regions were amplified from RNA transcripts. The first round was an RT-PCR with HTBI primers, and the second round was a multiplex PCR. TCRdb independently ran MiXCR on the multiplex PCR reads; one entry per CDR3 protein. The sample lists 580,000 or so distinct CDR3 sequences; approximately 35% were seen once. This clonotype was counted between two and nine times. The antigen remains unidentified.

Sequencing used peripheral blood or thyroid tissue (not recorded which). The chain uses TRBV4-1 and TRBJ1-1; possibly TRBD1 for D (5 bases). This sequence originates from an adult man with Graves' hyperthyroidism. DNA of the CDR3: TGCGCCAGCAGCCAGGGGGGGTTGCTGGGAAACACTGAAGCTTTCTTT. Translated: CASSQGGLLGNTEAFF.